This TCR beta chain derives from a study of blood T cell repertoires in COVID-19 (dated by TCRdb to the early 2020s). For the study in its entirety: Collaborator samples came from the United States, Italy and Spain and covered acute and convalescent phases of COVID-19. A freely available public database, intended as a resource for researchers studying the immune response to SARS-CoV-2, is where the repertoires were released. Deeply sampled blood TCRbeta repertoires from subjects exposed to, actively infected with, or recovered from COVID-19 were included in the dataset. The samples were drawn from two sources: the first 160 participants of the ongoing ImmuneRACE study, and approximately 1,300 subjects contributed by 6 global collaborators. Where available, HLA class I and class II types were taken from metadata supplied by the sample provider and were not determined by assay-based typing. The sample metadata nearly always contained a de-identified subject ID, COVID-19 status, age in years and sex. The prospective study material was composed of cDNA or gDNA derived from T cells, B-cell-depleted T cells, or PBMCs.

One collaborating source in Seattle enrolled patients while the patients were actively infected and followed the patients over time throughout the course of disease. Whole blood was collected in K2EDTA tubes by collaborating institutions according to the institutions' own protocols. For TCRbeta analysis, collaborator samples were shipped as frozen whole blood, as isolated PBMCs, or as DNA extracted from either sample type. The paper's findings and limits, for the study overall: The amount of clinical and demographic metadata varied by source and participant and was provided uncurated.

The immunoSEQ Assay, a bias-controlled multiplex PCR, was used to amplify TCRbeta CDR3 regions from genomic DNA. For the original study's pipeline: Within the assay, amplification of reference gene primers was used to estimate how many nucleated cells each sample contained. Sequence reads were collapsed and filtered to measure the absolute abundance of every unique TCRbeta CDR3 rearrangement. Productive Simpson clonality was computed per sample as the square root of Simpson's diversity index over productive rearrangements. The table was pulled from immuneACCESS by TCRdb, which kept in-frame rearrangements only. Such tables lose some clones; where checked, under half of the loss comes from unresolved V genes, and the rest has no known cause. V, J and clone size are those of that table, while D and trimming were read from the DNA. The sample yields tens of thousands of clones; about four fifths were counted once. Approximately 15% of the sample is in the top ten clones.

Concerning this clone: Its cognate antigen has yet to be identified. Base quality data are lacking; no much larger clone is found one base away.

The CDR3 runs 14 residues from the cysteine to the phenylalanine. The retained sequence is limited to the CDR3, 42 bases, with the frame set at the first base. The germline V gene yields MDHEN for CDR1 and SYDVKM for CDR2. Trimming accounts for 8 bases at V and 5 bases at J, while the number of junction bases matched to no gene is 10. The rearrangement joined TRBV28 to TRBJ2-5; 8 of the junction bases match TRBD2. What was sequenced was peripheral blood. This receptor was identified in a man aged 60-69 years with COVID-19, enrolled during active disease. The CDR3 in this case is CASQKPGGGETQYF. The DNA reads as follows: TGTGCCAGCCAAAAACCGGGCGGGGGGGAGACCCAGTACTTC.